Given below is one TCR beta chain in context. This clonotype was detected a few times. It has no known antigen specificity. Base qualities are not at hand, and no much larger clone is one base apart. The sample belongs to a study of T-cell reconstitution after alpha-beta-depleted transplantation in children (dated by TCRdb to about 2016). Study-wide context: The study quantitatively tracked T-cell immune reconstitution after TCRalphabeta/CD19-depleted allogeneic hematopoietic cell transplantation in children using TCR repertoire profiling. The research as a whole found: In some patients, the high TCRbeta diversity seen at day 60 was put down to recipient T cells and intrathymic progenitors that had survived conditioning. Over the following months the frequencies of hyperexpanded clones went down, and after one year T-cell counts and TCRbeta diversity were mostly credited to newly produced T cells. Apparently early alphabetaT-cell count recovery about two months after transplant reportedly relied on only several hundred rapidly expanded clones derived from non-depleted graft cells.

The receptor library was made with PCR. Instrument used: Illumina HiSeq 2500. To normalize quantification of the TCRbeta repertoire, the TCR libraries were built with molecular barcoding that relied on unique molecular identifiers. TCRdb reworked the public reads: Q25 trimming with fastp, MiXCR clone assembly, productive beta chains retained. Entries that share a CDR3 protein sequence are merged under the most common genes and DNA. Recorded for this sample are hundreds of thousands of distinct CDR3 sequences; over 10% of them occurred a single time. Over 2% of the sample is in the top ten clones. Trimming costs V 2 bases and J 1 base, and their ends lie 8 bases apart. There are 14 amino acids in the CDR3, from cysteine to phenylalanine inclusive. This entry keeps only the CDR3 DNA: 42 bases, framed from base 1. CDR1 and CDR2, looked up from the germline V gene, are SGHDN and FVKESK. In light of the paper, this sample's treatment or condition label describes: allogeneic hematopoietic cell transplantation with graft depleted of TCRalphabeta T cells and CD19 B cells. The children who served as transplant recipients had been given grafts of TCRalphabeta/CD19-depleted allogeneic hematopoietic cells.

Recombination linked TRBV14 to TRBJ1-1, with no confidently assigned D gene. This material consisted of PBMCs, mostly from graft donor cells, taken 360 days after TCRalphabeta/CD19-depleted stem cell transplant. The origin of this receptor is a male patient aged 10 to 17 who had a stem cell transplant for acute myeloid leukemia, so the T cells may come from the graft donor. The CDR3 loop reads CASSQLRRNTEAFF. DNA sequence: TGTGCCAGCAGCCAACTCAGGCGGAACACTGAAGCTTTCTTT.